One sample yielded the 23 T cell receptor beta chains listed below, sequenced in a study of OX40 agonist ivuxolimab in advanced cancers. Generated by immunoSEQ multiplex PCR, the TCRdb table keeps only in-frame clones and is missing some. Of more than 60,000 clones in the sample, roughly 90% were seen once. This specimen consisted of CD4+ or CD8+ T cells sorted from blood, obtained in a trial of the OX40 agonist ivuxolimab. These receptors were obtained from an adult with an advanced solid tumor such as melanoma, head and neck, liver or kidney cancer.

The rearrangement joins TRBV7-8 to TRBJ1-2, with D possibly matching TRBD1 (5 bases). V was trimmed by 1 base and J by 4 bases, leaving 10 bases between them. This CDR3 region has 14 residues. Germline-derived CDR1 and CDR2 are SGHVS and FQNEAQ. The CDR3 reads CASSLGDRGYGYTF. The CDR3 DNA follows: TGTGCCAGCAGCTTAGGTGACAGAGGCTATGGCTACACCTTC.

V usage is TRBV27 and J usage is TRBJ2-7, with D perhaps matching TRBD2 (6 bases). CDR1 and CDR2 from the germline V gene are MNHEY and SMNVEV (reference sequence). V was shortened by 2 bases and J by 5 bases, with 16 bases between the two germline ends. The CDR3 runs 15 residues. The CDR3 DNA follows: TGTGCCAGCAGTTTAATCGGGACTCCCGGAAACGAGCAGTACTTC. Its protein is CASSLIGTPGNEQYF.

The rearrangement uses TRBV5-1 and TRBJ1-4; tentative D call: TRBD1 (5 bases). Germline-derived CDR1 and CDR2 are SGHRS and YFSETQ. V was clipped by 4 bases and J by 8 bases, with 18 bases between them. The CDR3 has 15 residues. CDR3 amino acids: CASSPDILEGEKLFF. The CDR3 nucleotides are TGCGCCAGCAGCCCGGACATCCTGGAGGGCGAAAAACTGTTTTTT.

This sequence joins TRBV7-2 and TRBJ2-1, with 14 bases lining up with TRBD2. V lost 5 bases to trimming and J lost 1 base; unmatched junction nucleotides: 7. The CDR3 is 18 amino acids. Germline V gene data show CDR1 as SGHTA and CDR2 as FQGNSA. CDR3 DNA: TGTGCCAGCAGCCCTAGGGGGACTAGCGGGAGTTCCTACAATGAGCAGTTCTTC. It specifies CASSPRGTSGSSYNEQFF.

The chain has TRBV6-5 and TRBJ1-5, with 11 bases fitting TRBD1. V dropped 5 bases and J dropped 4; count of bases not matched to a gene: 4. The germline gives CDR1 MNHEY, CDR2 SVGAGI. The CDR3 runs to 15 residues. CDR3 DNA: TGTGCCAGCAGTCCTGGGACAGGGGGGAATCAGCCCCAGCATTTT. Protein: CASSPGTGGNQPQHF.

The chain has TRBV19 and TRBJ1-4; a possible D gene is TRBD1 (6 bases). The V end was cut by 4 bases, the J end by 7 bases, with 13 bases between. Germline lookup yields CDR1 LNHDA and CDR2 SQIVND (reference sequence). The CDR3 contains 14 residues. CDR3 DNA sequence: TGTGCCAGTAGTAAGGGGGTCCGGATTGAAAAACTGTTTTTT. Translating it yields CASSKGVRIEKLFF.

The chain has TRBV29-1 and TRBJ1-1; no reliable D call. V gave up 2 bases and J gave up 10 bases, with 17 bases separating them. Germline loops: CDR1 SQVTM, CDR2 ANQGSEA. The CDR3 totals 13 residues. Here the CDR3 reads CSVESPAGGAAFF. CDR3 bases: TGCAGCGTTGAATCCCCGGCTGGCGGAGCAGCTTTCTTT.

This clone has a single count. Other nucleotide sequences from this sample produce the same CDR3. The DNA of the CDR3 is TGTGCCAGCAGTTACTCGGGGGGTGCAACTAATGAAAAACTGTTTTTT. It codes for CASSYSGGATNEKLFF. The chain uses TRBV6-6 and TRBJ1-4, with D possibly matching TRBD1 (5 bases). The CDR3 extends over 16 amino acids. Per germline, CDR1 MNHNY and CDR2 SVGAGI (reference sequence). Deletions cut 0 bases from V and 0 bases from J, with 8 bases between.

The chain recombines TRBV18 with TRBJ2-3; D call uncertain. Germline V gives CDR1 KGHSH, CDR2 LQKENI. This CDR3 is built from 13 residues. V lost 5 bases and J lost 6, with 12 bases in between. DNA for the CDR3: TGTGCCAGCTCATCCCGATTAGCTGATACGCAGTATTTT. This translates into CASSSRLADTQYF.

J is TRBJ1-2 and V is TRBV5-4; 11 bases match TRBD1. Germline CDR1 SGHNT, CDR2 YYREEE (reference sequence). The CDR3 has 13 residues. Trimming cost V 4 bases and J 7 bases; bases outside gene matches: 3. CDR3 bases: TGTGCCAGCAGCCGGACAGGGGGCGGTGGCTACACCTTC. This translates into CASSRTGGGGYTF.

The gene calls are TRBV7-2 and TRBJ2-2, with a tentative D call TRBD2 (6 bases). The CDR3 contains 17 residues. Trimming left V 0 bases short and J 1 base short, with 12 bases between. CDR1 and CDR2 from the germline V gene are SGHTA and FQGNSA. The CDR3 DNA sequence: TGTGCCAGCAGCTTAGCGGGAGGCTGGCTGAACACCGGGGAGCTGTTTTTT. Protein product: CASSLAGGWLNTGELFF. Looking up the rest from reference TRBV7-2 and TRBJ2-2 gives the full variable domain: GAGVSQSPSNKVTEKGKDVELRCDPISGHTALYWYRQSLGQGLEFLIYFQGNSAPDKSGLPSDRFSAERTGGSVSTLTIQRTQQEDSAVYLCASSLAGGWLNTGELFFGEGSRLTVL.

This rearrangement joins TRBV7-7 to TRBJ2-1, with 8 bases lining up with TRBD2. In germline, CDR1 is SSHAT, CDR2 FNYEAQ (reference sequence). V shed 5 bases and J 7 bases; nucleotides not matched to a gene: 10. The CDR3 consists of 15 residues. CDR3 loop: CASSPLAGLGNEQFF. The CDR3, as DNA: TGTGCCAGCAGCCCATTAGCGGGGCTTGGAAATGAGCAGTTCTTC.

The chain employs TRBV7-9 and TRBJ1-4, with 7 bases identical to TRBD1. V trimming: 5 bases; J trimming: 8 bases; junction bases outside the gene matches: 11. This CDR3 contains 15 residues. Germline V gives CDR1 SEHNR, CDR2 FQNEAQ (reference sequence). CDR3 loop: CASSPQGGGGEKLFF. The CDR3 DNA reads as TGTGCCAGCAGCCCTCAGGGGGGAGGCGGCGAAAAACTGTTTTTT.

The DNA for the CDR3 is TGCGCCAGCAGCTTGGCGGGGACAGATACCGGGGAGCTGTTTTTT. Its protein product is CASSLAGTDTGELFF. This chain uses TRBV5-1 with TRBJ2-2; the match to TRBD1 covers 7 bases. The CDR3 is 15 amino acids. Unmatched junction bases numbered 4, after V lost 0 bases and J lost 5 bases. CDR1 and CDR2 from the germline V gene are SGHRS and YFSETQ. Full variable domain (outside the CDR3, taken from reference TRBV5-1 and TRBJ2-2): KAGVTQTPRYLIKTRGQQVTLSCSPISGHRSVSWYQQTPGQGLQFLFEYFSETQRNKGNFPGRFSGRQFSNSRSEMNVSTLELGDSALYLCASSLAGTDTGELFFGEGSRLTVL.

This clone has only one observation. V gene TRBV7-2 combines with J gene TRBJ2-3; 7 nucleotides agree with TRBD2. The CDR3 runs to 16 residues. CDR1 and CDR2 (germline): SGHTA, FQGNSA. With 2 bases clipped from V and 0 bases from J, the junction kept 5 bases outside the gene matches. In DNA, the CDR3 is TGTGCCAGCAGCTTATGGACGGGGGGTAGCACAGATACGCAGTATTTT. Its translation: CASSLWTGGSTDTQYF.

The chain is built from TRBV18 and TRBJ1-4; 8 nucleotides line up with TRBD1. Looked up from germline, CDR1 is KGHSH and CDR2 is LQKENI. The CDR3 loop spans 13 amino acids. J gave up 8 bases and V 6 bases, and 5 bases lay outside the gene matches. DNA for the CDR3: TGTGCCAGCTCGCTAAACAGGGGGGAAAAACTGTTTTTT. Protein product: CASSLNRGEKLFF. Drawing the rest from reference TRBV18 and TRBJ1-4, the complete variable domain is NAGVMQNPRHLVRRRGQEARLRCSPMKGHSHVYWYRQLPEEGLKFMVYLQKENIIDESGMPKERFSAEFPKEGPSILRIQQVVRGDSAAYFCASSLNRGEKLFFGSGTQLSVL.

The rearrangement uses TRBV5-5 and TRBJ2-1; 8 bases align to TRBD1. Germline CDR1 reads SGHKS; CDR2 reads YYEKEE (reference sequence). This CDR3 spans 14 amino acids. V was pared by 4 bases and J by 6 bases, with 6 bases of the junction left unmatched. CDR3 DNA: TGTGCCAGCAGCGCGGGACAGGTCCCCAATGAGCAGTTCTTC. Protein: CASSAGQVPNEQFF. The variable domain in full, completed from reference TRBV5-5 and TRBJ2-1, reads DAGVTQSPTHLIKTRGQQVTLRCSPISGHKSVSWYQQVLGQGPQFIFQYYEKEERGRGNFPDRFSARQFPNYSSELNVNALLLGDSALYLCASSAGQVPNEQFFGPGTRLTVL.

The chain has TRBV6-6 and TRBJ1-5, with a possible D match to TRBD1 (5 bases). This CDR3 contains 15 residues. Per germline, CDR1 MNHNY and CDR2 SVGAGI (reference sequence). Between the trimmed V and J ends, which lost 6 bases and 2 bases, there was a span of 14 bases. For the CDR3, the DNA is TGTGCCAGCAGAGCCTTGGGACCGCGCAATCAGCCCCAGCATTTT. Protein product: CASRALGPRNQPQHF.

The V gene is TRBV7-2, the J gene TRBJ2-2, with 8 bases matching TRBD1. The germline gives CDR1 SGHTA, CDR2 FQGNSA. V shed 2 bases and J 9 bases; nucleotides not matched to a gene: 5. There are 14 residues in the CDR3. Written as DNA, the CDR3 is TGTGCCAGCAGCTTACGGCAGGGGGCTCGGGAGCTGTTTTTT. Translation: CASSLRQGARELFF.

The gene calls are TRBV10-3 and TRBJ1-1; weak D call: TRBD1 (5 bases). The CDR3 spans 15 residues. Germline V gene sequence: CDR1 ENHRY, CDR2 SYGVKD. Trimming stripped 3 bases from V and 3 bases from J, with 14 bases between. The CDR3 spells CAISESGTSHTEAFF. Here the CDR3 DNA reads TGTGCCATCAGTGAATCAGGGACTAGTCACACTGAAGCTTTCTTT.

V usage is TRBV19 and J usage is TRBJ2-5, with D possibly matching TRBD1 (6 bases). The J call could be wrong; TRBJ2-7 is a better fit for the DNA end. The germline CDR1 and CDR2 sequences are LNHDA and SQIVND (reference sequence). This CDR3 comprises 15 residues. The CDR3 nucleotides read TGTGCCAGTAGTTTAAGCAACCGGGACAACTACGAGCAGTACTTC. Translation gives CASSLSNRDNYEQYF.

This rearrangement joins TRBV18 to TRBJ1-4, with D tentatively TRBD1 (5 bases). CDR3 length equals 18 residues. Trimming left V 0 bases short and J 0 bases short, with 14 bases between. Germline assignment: CDR1 KGHSH and CDR2 LQKENI. The CDR3 loop reads CASSPPIGGAATNEKLFF. The CDR3 DNA follows: TGTGCCAGCTCACCACCAATTGGAGGGGCTGCAACTAATGAAAAACTGTTTTTT.

This clone occurred a few times. The CDR3 region has the DNA TGTGCCAGCAGCCCGTCCGGACAGGGGAGCTACGAGCAGTACTTC. Protein sequence: CASSPSGQGSYEQYF. This chain links TRBV5-4 with TRBJ2-7, with 9 bases that match TRBD1. The trim removed 4 bases at V and 3 bases at J, leaving 8 bases unmatched. Germline CDR1 reads SGHNT; CDR2 reads YYREEE (reference sequence). The CDR3 sequence is 15 residues long.